This T cell receptor (beta chain) originates from a study of T cell clonality in common variable immunodeficiency. Study findings and constraints: CVID subjects showed higher TCRbeta clonality than healthy controls. Reportedly, TCR beta sequences from common variable immunodeficiency showed fewer deletions and N-nucleotide insertions. CVID subjects shared fewer TCRbeta clones than healthy controls did.

The length of the CDR3 is 15 residues. Per the germline V gene, CDR1 is SSHAT and CDR2 is FNYEAQ (reference sequence). This clone was counted ten times or more. The antigen is unknown. An end of the junction differs from the germline gene, which may be a read error. Read data end 3 residues before the CDR3 end; the end is taken from the germline J gene. CVID subjects were neither ill nor on immunomodulatory or immunosuppressive medication at sampling. CVID and control samples used equivalent genomic DNA input. The table came from immunoSEQ multiplex PCR; TCRdb's copy has only in-frame clones and leaves some out. The repertoire consists of about 28,000 clones, none detected only once.

The receptor was derived from a human donor with common variable immunodeficiency. The chain links TRBV7-7 to TRBJ2-1; D is perhaps TRBD2 (6 bases). The sequenced sample consisted of peripheral blood mononuclear cells. CDR3 residues: CASSSGLAYYNEQFF. The CDR3 bases that were read are TGTGCTAGCAGTTCCGGGCTAGCGTATTACAATGAG.